This entry features one T cell receptor beta chain sequence. This specimen comes from a study of blood T cell repertoires in COVID-19. Study overall: Acute and convalescent COVID-19 samples came from the United States, Italy and Spain. The cDNA or gDNA used as material had been derived from T cells, B-cell-depleted T cells, or PBMCs.

J gave up 1 base and V 4 bases, and 3 bases lay outside the gene matches. This CDR3 comprises 15 residues. Germline CDR1 and CDR2: LGHNA and YSLEER. Authors' processing steps: Cell counts per sample came from amplifying reference gene primers. Produced via immunoSEQ multiplex PCR; TCRdb's table is partial and in-frame only. V, J and clone size are taken as reported in that table, and D and trimming were inferred from the DNA itself. This table holds under 250,000 clones, approximately 86% found once. This receptor was obtained from an elderly man with acute or convalescent COVID-19. The gene calls are TRBV4-3 and TRBJ1-5; 8 bases line up with TRBD1. Sequencing input: peripheral blood. The CDR3 protein is CASSRRTGSNQPQHF. The CDR3 region has the DNA TGCGCCAGCAGCCGCCGGACAGGGAGCAATCAGCCCCAGCATTTT.